This T cell receptor (beta chain) was found in a study of cytomegalovirus exposure and HLA in healthy donors. Findings of the study overall: It was shown in a later analysis that HLA-associated TCR beta chains were more clonally expanded than other, equally common chains.

The CDR3 is made up of 13 amino acids. Germline V lookup: CDR1 MRHNA, CDR2 SNTAGT. The V and J ends lost 6 bases and 2 bases respectively, with 10 bases between them. Primers included in the PCR were 60 Vbeta and 13 Jbeta primers. How the authors handled the data: Counted up in a later analysis, unique TCR beta chains came to approximately 83 million, with about 9.9 million shared. Produced via immunoSEQ multiplex PCR; TCRdb's table is partial and in-frame only. V and J calls and clone size come straight from that table; D and trimming were deduced from the DNA. The sample has some 150,000 clones; nearly 80% are singletons. In the case of this clone: Its target is unknown.

The sample consisted of PBMCs. The rearrangement links TRBV6-4 to TRBJ1-2; D remains ambiguous. This receptor was taken from a man between 18 and 35 years old in good health and CMV-seropositive. The DNA for the CDR3 is TGTGCCAGCAGCCCGCGGCAGAACTATGGCTACACCTTC. Its protein product is CASSPRQNYGYTF.